What follows describes a single TCR beta chain. Its antigen is not yet known. No quality values exist for individual bases; no much larger clone is one base distant. The data derive from a study of blood T cells in healthy people across ages (dated by TCRdb to 2013 to 2016). Notes on the research overall: In model experiments, roughly one uniquely barcoded TCR beta cDNA molecule per two T cells was captured by template switching. Donors were grouped into four age groups: young (average roughly 16 years), middle-aged (roughly 40), aged (over 55) and long-lived (roughly 80). To track age-related changes in TCR beta repertoire diversity, the study relied on deep sequencing normalized with unique cDNA molecular identifiers. To avoid experimental bias, donors of different ages were spread randomly across the sequencing lanes. Two additional independent replicas of 1 million unique cDNA reads from the same blood draw were analyzed for two donors (one aged 18 to 29 and one aged 80 or older). Study-wide conclusions, independent of this receptor: Compared with the aged group, the long-lived group had more naive CD4+ T cells, fewer expanded clones and increased TCR diversity, a pattern suggesting age selection. Observed TCR beta diversity per million T cells fell roughly linearly with age, and a significant reduction was already apparent by age around 36. There was a strong correlation between observed TCR beta diversity and the percentage of naive T cells measured by flow cytometry. Because donor CMV infection status was unknown, age-related changes in expanded clonotypes were potentially confounded. Since profiling was done on bulk unsorted PBMCs, naive and antigen-experienced compartments could not be conclusively compared. Estimates of total diversity based on one million sequenced T cells were considered lower bounds and underestimates.

The donors were 40 or so Caucasian individuals from Russia, aged roughly 6 to 100 years, who were systemically healthy. Approximately 9 milliliters of peripheral blood were collected from each donor into EDTA-treated Vacutainer tubes. Ficoll-Paque density-gradient centrifugation was used to isolate PBMCs, with at least 6.5 million per sample. Total RNA was extracted from PBMCs with Trizol reagent, with at least 5 micrograms obtained per sample. Naive CD45RAhigh/CD27high T cell percentages were measured by flow cytometry on a PBMC aliquot from every donor. CDR1 and CDR2, looked up from the germline V gene (reference sequence), are DFQATT and SNEGSKA. The germline ends are 10 bases apart after V is trimmed by 4 bases and J by 9 bases. From its cysteine to its phenylalanine, the CDR3 spans 11 amino acids. Kept here is only the CDR3 DNA, which spans 33 bases and is read in frame from base 1. Preparation of the library involved 5' RACE. Data came from an Illumina HiSeq 2500. A second PCR of roughly 7 to 11 cycles was performed with a sample-barcoded 5' primer and a J-beta primer mix. A unique molecular identifier was introduced onto each TCR beta cDNA molecule by a template-switch 5' adaptor carrying 12 random nucleotides. At least 2.5 million CDR3-containing paired-end reads were obtained from each sample. The Mint cDNA synthesis kit, primed by a TRBC-specific oligonucleotide, was used to synthesize first-strand cDNA from all RNA. Following uracil-DNA glycosylase treatment, a first 18-cycle PCR with universal primers M1SS and BC2_uni_R was performed on all cDNA. For the original study's pipeline: For normalization, 1 million high-quality reads were randomly selected from each sample, with every read carrying a distinct molecular identifier. Instead of being binned into consensus sequences, reads with shared molecular identifiers were discarded. MiTCR, with a Q25 quality threshold and the strictest error-elimination algorithm, was used for CDR3 identification, clonotype clustering and error correction. Lower-bound total TCR beta diversity was estimated with a nonparametric unseen species model using Euler transformation. TCRdb took the public reads, trimmed them with fastp at Q25, ran MiXCR for clone calling and kept in-frame beta chains. CDR3 protein sequences are deduplicated, and each keeps its most common genes and DNA. The V and J calls, along with clone size, are taken from TCRdb and not from the paper's own processing. The table for this sample lists approximately 790,000 distinct CDR3 sequences; under 80% of them were counted only once. The ten largest clonotypes hold 25% to 30% of the sample.

The V and J genes are TRBV20-1 and TRBJ2-1; TRBD1 is perhaps the D gene, given 5 matching bases. Sequenced: blood. The sequence was collected from a man younger than 40 in good health. The CDR3 region: CSATDRIEQFF. The nucleotide sequence is TGCAGTGCTACTGACAGAATTGAGCAGTTCTTC.